This T cell receptor (beta chain) was sequenced in a study of cytomegalovirus exposure and HLA in healthy donors. General study findings and limits: An analysis done earlier found most TCR beta V segments productive about 90% or about 30% of the time. From TCR beta sequences, most subjects' HLA-A and HLA-B alleles were reportedly predicted accurately. Some V segments (TRBV6-2 and TRBV6-3 among them) were excluded as indistinguishable.

Remarks on this clone: Its antigen is not identified.

PCR used 60 Vbeta primers and 13 Jbeta primers. Clones were sequenced by immunoSEQ multiplex PCR, and TCRdb holds only the in-frame ones, with some missing. The sample lists more than 110,000 clones, around 79% seen once, with 3% to 5% in the top ten. Trimming left V 10 bases short and J 8 bases short, with 17 bases between. Germline CDR1 reads LNHDA; CDR2 reads SQIVND (reference sequence). The CDR3 spans 13 residues. The TCR was taken from a male donor in good health and CMV-seronegative. The rearrangement joins TRBV19 to TRBJ2-2; maybe TRBD2 (5 bases). Sequenced input: PBMCs. As DNA, the CDR3 is TGTGCCACCACGGATCGGGGATCTGGGGAGCTGTTTTTT. It encodes CATTDRGSGELFF.